The rows below give T cell receptor beta chains drawn from one sample of a study of blood T cell repertoires in COVID-19. Sequencing used immunoSEQ multiplex PCR; TCRdb keeps in-frame clones, though not all of them. Of roughly 250,000 clones in the sample, approximately 80% are singletons; the top ten hold 2.5% to 3.5%. The sample taken for sequencing was peripheral blood. Receptors originate from a woman aged 55-69 years with active or convalescent COVID-19. CDR3s include the opening cysteine and the closing phenylalanine or tryptophan. Fields, in order: clone size, D gene, J gene, V gene, CDR3 protein, CDR3 DNA. D genes are given only for firm matches. For some rows the clone size is stated as once, few or many, or as a class when expanded; others skip it.

abundance: -; d_gene: -; j_gene: TRBJ2-7; v_gene: TRBV4-3; CDR3aa: CASSQEGHRGGEQYF; CDR3nt: TGCGCCAGCAGCCAAGAGGGACATAGGGGGGGCGAGCAGTACTTC
abundance: -; d_gene: TRBD2; j_gene: TRBJ2-1; v_gene: TRBV4-2; CDR3aa: CASSQDLTSVREQFF; CDR3nt: TGTGCCAGCAGCCAAGATCTAACTAGCGTCAGGGAGCAGTTCTTC
abundance: -; d_gene: TRBD2; j_gene: TRBJ2-1; v_gene: TRBV7-2; CDR3aa: CASSRTSGRNEQFF; CDR3nt: TGTGCCAGCAGCCGGACTAGCGGGCGGAATGAGCAGTTCTTC
abundance: -; d_gene: TRBD1; j_gene: TRBJ2-7; v_gene: TRBV5-1; CDR3aa: CASSLAGQGTYEQYF; CDR3nt: TGCGCCAGCAGCTTGGCGGGACAGGGGACCTACGAGCAGTACTTC
abundance: -; d_gene: -; j_gene: TRBJ1-1; v_gene: TRBV3-1/TRBV3-2; CDR3aa: CASSQGSNRAFF; CDR3nt: TGTGCCAGCAGCCAAGGGTCAAACCGGGCTTTCTTT
abundance: -; d_gene: -; j_gene: TRBJ1-2; v_gene: TRBV7-3; CDR3aa: CASSYSGDIYGYTF; CDR3nt: TGTGCCAGCAGTTATAGTGGCGACATCTATGGCTACACCTTC
abundance: -; d_gene: TRBD1; j_gene: TRBJ2-6; v_gene: TRBV2; CDR3aa: CASTLTGTGFTGANVLTF; CDR3nt: TGTGCCAGCACCCTGACCGGGACAGGTTTTACTGGGGCCAACGTCCTGACTTTC
abundance: -; d_gene: TRBD1; j_gene: TRBJ1-2; v_gene: TRBV30; CDR3aa: CAWSSLGTGNGYTF; CDR3nt: TGTGCCTGGAGTTCCCTCGGGACAGGGAATGGCTACACCTTC
abundance: -; d_gene: -; j_gene: TRBJ2-7; v_gene: TRBV3-1/TRBV3-2; CDR3aa: CASRGLAEQYF; CDR3nt: TGTGCCAGCAGAGGTCTAGCCGAGCAGTACTTC
abundance: -; d_gene: -; j_gene: TRBJ1-2; v_gene: TRBV29-1; CDR3aa: CSVPGGGTTNYGYTF; CDR3nt: TGCAGCGTTCCGGGGGGTGGTACGACTAACTATGGCTACACCTTC
abundance: -; d_gene: -; j_gene: TRBJ1-6; v_gene: TRBV21-1; CDR3aa: CAAPQGKSYNSPLHF; CDR3nt: TGTGCCGCCCCGCAGGGTAAATCCTATAATTCACCCCTCCACTTT
abundance: -; d_gene: -; j_gene: TRBJ2-1; v_gene: TRBV5-1; CDR3aa: CASSLAAAGPQPYNEQFF; CDR3nt: TGCGCCAGCAGCTTGGCCGCCGCAGGCCCCCAGCCCTACAATGAGCAGTTCTTC
abundance: -; d_gene: -; j_gene: TRBJ1-3; v_gene: TRBV4-2; CDR3aa: CASSLGRGSGNTIYF; CDR3nt: TGTGCCAGCAGCCTAGGCCGGGGGTCAGGAAACACCATATATTTT
abundance: few; d_gene: -; j_gene: TRBJ1-5; v_gene: TRBV19; CDR3aa: CASSIVGLSDNQPQHF; CDR3nt: TGTGCCAGTAGTATAGTTGGGCTTTCGGACAATCAGCCCCAGCATTTT
abundance: -; d_gene: -; j_gene: TRBJ1-2; v_gene: TRBV7-8; CDR3aa: CASSTGQSWDYGYTF; CDR3nt: TGTGCCAGCAGCACTGGACAGAGTTGGGACTATGGCTACACCTTC
abundance: -; d_gene: TRBD1; j_gene: TRBJ1-1; v_gene: TRBV4-1; CDR3aa: CASSQDRGRTEAFF; CDR3nt: TGCGCCAGCAGCCAAGACAGGGGGAGAACTGAAGCTTTCTTT
abundance: -; d_gene: -; j_gene: TRBJ1-2; v_gene: TRBV19; CDR3aa: CASSWLGAVYGYTF; CDR3nt: TGTGCCAGTAGTTGGTTGGGCGCAGTCTATGGCTACACCTTC
abundance: once; d_gene: -; j_gene: TRBJ1-3; v_gene: TRBV3-1/TRBV3-2; CDR3aa: CASSQDRIGGGPGNTIYF; CDR3nt: TGTGCCAGCAGCCAAGATAGGATCGGGGGGGGCCCTGGAAACACCATATATTTT
abundance: -; d_gene: -; j_gene: TRBJ1-1; v_gene: TRBV7-9; CDR3aa: CASSSLGRGAFF; CDR3nt: TGTGCCAGCAGCTCCCTAGGCAGGGGAGCTTTCTTT
abundance: -; d_gene: TRBD1; j_gene: TRBJ2-2; v_gene: TRBV7-3; CDR3aa: CASSLNSLGQATGELFF; CDR3nt: TGTGCCAGCAGCTTAAATTCCCTCGGACAGGCCACCGGGGAGCTGTTTTTT
abundance: -; d_gene: TRBD2; j_gene: TRBJ2-7; v_gene: TRBV18; CDR3aa: CASSPTSANEQYF; CDR3nt: TGTGCCAGCTCACCTACTAGCGCTAACGAGCAGTACTTC
abundance: -; d_gene: -; j_gene: TRBJ2-5; v_gene: TRBV29-1; CDR3aa: CSVGQDGETQYF; CDR3nt: TGCAGCGTTGGACAGGATGGGGAGACCCAGTACTTC
abundance: -; d_gene: -; j_gene: TRBJ1-4; v_gene: TRBV6-5; CDR3aa: CASSYSTGQGNEKLFF; CDR3nt: TGTGCCAGCAGTTACTCGACAGGCCAGGGTAATGAAAAACTGTTTTTT
abundance: few; d_gene: TRBD2; j_gene: TRBJ2-7; v_gene: TRBV7-8; CDR3aa: CASSLDSGGTTYEQYF; CDR3nt: TGTGCCAGCAGCTTAGATAGCGGGGGGACAACCTACGAGCAGTACTTC
abundance: once; d_gene: -; j_gene: TRBJ2-2; v_gene: TRBV19; CDR3aa: CASTSWDTGTTGELFF; CDR3nt: TGTGCCAGTACCTCGTGGGATACAGGAACCACCGGGGAGCTGTTTTTT
abundance: -; d_gene: -; j_gene: TRBJ1-3; v_gene: TRBV6-2/TRBV6-3; CDR3aa: CASSYLGLSSGNTIYF; CDR3nt: TGTGCCAGCAGTTACCTCGGTTTGTCCTCTGGAAACACCATATATTTT
abundance: -; d_gene: -; j_gene: TRBJ1-5; v_gene: TRBV7-2; CDR3aa: CASSADRLGNQPQHF; CDR3nt: TGTGCCAGCAGCGCTGACAGGCTCGGGAATCAGCCCCAGCATTTT
abundance: -; d_gene: TRBD1; j_gene: TRBJ1-2; v_gene: TRBV7-2; CDR3aa: CASSLDSFQGQGAGYTF; CDR3nt: TGTGCCAGCAGCTTAGATTCTTTCCAGGGACAGGGGGCTGGCTACACCTTC
abundance: -; d_gene: -; j_gene: TRBJ2-2; v_gene: TRBV10-1; CDR3aa: CASSDPGGQAPGELFF; CDR3nt: TGCGCCAGCAGTGACCCCGGTGGACAAGCCCCCGGGGAGCTGTTTTTT
abundance: few; d_gene: -; j_gene: TRBJ2-1; v_gene: TRBV7-9; CDR3aa: CAQEGGAYNEQFF; CDR3nt: TGTGCCCAAGAAGGGGGAGCCTACAATGAGCAGTTCTTC
abundance: -; d_gene: TRBD2; j_gene: TRBJ2-7; v_gene: TRBV30; CDR3aa: CAWSVIAGGPYEQYF; CDR3nt: TGTGCCTGGTCGGTAATCGCGGGGGGGCCCTACGAGCAGTACTTC
abundance: -; d_gene: TRBD2; j_gene: TRBJ2-5; v_gene: TRBV9; CDR3aa: CASSALFSGSGEETQYF; CDR3nt: TGTGCCAGCAGCGCCCTTTTCTCGGGTAGCGGGGAAGAGACCCAGTACTTC
abundance: -; d_gene: -; j_gene: TRBJ1-4; v_gene: TRBV7-2; CDR3aa: CASSLDSYNEKLFF; CDR3nt: TGTGCCAGCAGCTTGGACAGCTATAATGAAAAACTGTTTTTT
abundance: -; d_gene: -; j_gene: TRBJ1-6; v_gene: TRBV7-8; CDR3aa: CASSLGGSDNSPLHF; CDR3nt: TGTGCCAGCAGCTTAGGAGGGTCAGATAATTCACCCCTCCACTTT
abundance: -; d_gene: TRBD2; j_gene: TRBJ2-3; v_gene: TRBV5-4; CDR3aa: CASSLGSGGAGDTQYF; CDR3nt: TGTGCCAGCAGCTTGGGTAGCGGGGGGGCCGGAGATACGCAGTATTTT
abundance: -; d_gene: TRBD2; j_gene: TRBJ2-1; v_gene: TRBV7-9; CDR3aa: CASSLLADYNEQFF; CDR3nt: TGTGCCAGCAGTTTACTAGCGGACTACAATGAGCAGTTCTTC
abundance: once; d_gene: -; j_gene: TRBJ2-2; v_gene: TRBV7-3; CDR3aa: CASSLMGSTGELFF; CDR3nt: TGTGCCAGCAGCTTAATGGGCAGCACCGGGGAGCTGTTTTTT
abundance: -; d_gene: TRBD2; j_gene: TRBJ2-3; v_gene: TRBV6-2/TRBV6-3; CDR3aa: CASSGLAGLGTDTQYF; CDR3nt: TGTGCCAGCAGTGGTTTAGCGGGGTTGGGCACAGATACGCAGTATTTT
abundance: -; d_gene: TRBD2; j_gene: TRBJ2-3; v_gene: TRBV30; CDR3aa: CAWLLAGNTDTQYF; CDR3nt: TGTGCCTGGCTACTAGCGGGGAACACAGATACGCAGTATTTT
abundance: -; d_gene: -; j_gene: TRBJ1-5; v_gene: TRBV7-2; CDR3aa: CASSSVLEGQPQHF; CDR3nt: TGTGCCAGCAGCTCCGTCTTAGAGGGTCAGCCCCAGCATTTT
abundance: -; d_gene: -; j_gene: TRBJ2-7; v_gene: TRBV7-2; CDR3aa: CASSLNVRGFYEQYF; CDR3nt: TGTGCCAGCAGCTTAAATGTCAGGGGATTCTACGAGCAGTACTTC
abundance: -; d_gene: -; j_gene: TRBJ1-1; v_gene: TRBV10-1; CDR3aa: CASSRGGGTEAFF; CDR3nt: TGCGCCAGCAGTAGGGGAGGTGGGACTGAAGCTTTCTTT
abundance: once; d_gene: -; j_gene: TRBJ2-7; v_gene: TRBV3-1/TRBV3-2; CDR3aa: CASSPTQVYPEQYF; CDR3nt: TGTGCCAGCAGCCCCACCCAGGTTTATCCGGAGCAGTACTTC
abundance: -; d_gene: -; j_gene: TRBJ1-2; v_gene: TRBV2; CDR3aa: CASYEQAKGYTF; CDR3nt: TGTGCCAGCTATGAGCAGGCCAAGGGCTACACCTTC
abundance: once; d_gene: -; j_gene: TRBJ2-5; v_gene: TRBV7-8; CDR3aa: CASSRGGGRQETQYF; CDR3nt: TGTGCCAGCAGCCGAGGGGGGGGCCGTCAAGAGACCCAGTACTTC
abundance: once; d_gene: TRBD1; j_gene: TRBJ2-1; v_gene: TRBV7-8; CDR3aa: CASSLFIDRGQSYNEQFF; CDR3nt: TGTGCCAGCAGCTTATTCATCGACAGGGGGCAATCCTACAATGAGCAGTTCTTC